Below, one TCR beta chain is given with its context. The data were taken from a study of blood T cell repertoires in COVID-19. Libraries were prepared by immunoSEQ multiplex PCR; TCRdb keeps only in-frame clonotypes and omits some of them. The sample has around 43,000 clones; over 75% are singletons. The sequencing sample was made of peripheral blood. The origin of this receptor is a human donor in a cohort sampled during active COVID-19.

The DNA of the CDR3 is TGTGCCTGGAGTAGGGGGGGGAGCTCCTACAATGAGCAGTTCTTC. Amino acids: CAWSRGGSSYNEQFF. The chain is built from TRBV30 and TRBJ2-1, with D perhaps matching TRBD2 (7 bases). With 2 bases removed from V and 0 bases from J, the gap between germline ends came to 11 bases. Germline V gives CDR1 GTSNPN, CDR2 SVGIG (reference sequence). The CDR3 has 15 amino acids.